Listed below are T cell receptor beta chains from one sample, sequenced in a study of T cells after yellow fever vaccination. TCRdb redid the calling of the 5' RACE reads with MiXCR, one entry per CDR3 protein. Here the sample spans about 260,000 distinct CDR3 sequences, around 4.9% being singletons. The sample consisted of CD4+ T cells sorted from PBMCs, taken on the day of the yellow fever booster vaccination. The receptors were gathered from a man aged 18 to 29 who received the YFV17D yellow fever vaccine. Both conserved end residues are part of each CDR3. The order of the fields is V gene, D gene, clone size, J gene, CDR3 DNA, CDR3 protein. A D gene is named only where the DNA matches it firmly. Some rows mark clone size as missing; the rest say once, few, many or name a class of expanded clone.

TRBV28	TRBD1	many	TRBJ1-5	TGTGCCAGCAGACCACCTTCCCGACAGGGGGCCGCTCAGCCCCAGCATTTT	CASRPPSRQGAAQPQHF
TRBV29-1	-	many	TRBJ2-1	TGCAGCGTTGACAGGGGCAGTGAGCAGTTCTTC	CSVDRGSEQFF
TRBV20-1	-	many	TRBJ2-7	TGCAGTGCTAGAGCGACAGGCCCTCGCGACGAGCAGTACTTC	CSARATGPRDEQYF
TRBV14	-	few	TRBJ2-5	TGTGCCAGCAGCCAAGTATTGACCGGAGAGACCCAGTACTTC	CASSQVLTGETQYF
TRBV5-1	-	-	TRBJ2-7	TGCGCCAGCAGCTTGGTTTGGGGTGGAAGGGAGCAGTACTTC	CASSLVWGGREQYF
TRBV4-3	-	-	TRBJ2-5	TGCGCCAGCAGCCAAGGGGTAGATCGAGAGACCCAGTACTTC	CASSQGVDRETQYF
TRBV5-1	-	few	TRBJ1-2	TGCGCCAGCAGCTCCCCCGGACCGTCCTATGGCTACACCTTC	CASSSPGPSYGYTF
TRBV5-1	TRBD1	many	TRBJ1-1	TGCGCCAGCAGCTTGGGACAGGGTCTGGCTGAAGCTTTCTTT	CASSLGQGLAEAFF
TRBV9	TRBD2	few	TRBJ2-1	TGTGCCAGCAGCGGACGCCATAGCGGGGGTAGCTCCTACAATGAGCAGTTCTTC	CASSGRHSGGSSYNEQFF
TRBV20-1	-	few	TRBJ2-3	TGCAGTGCTATTGCCAGCACAGATACGCAGTATTTT	CSAIASTDTQYF
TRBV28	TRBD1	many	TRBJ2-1	TGTGCCAGCAGTCCAGGGGGCGAAGGCTACAATGAGCAGTTCTTC	CASSPGGEGYNEQFF
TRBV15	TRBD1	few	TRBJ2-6	TGTGCCACCAGCAGAGGGACAGGGGGCGTCGTGGCCAACGTCCTGACTTTC	CATSRGTGGVVANVLTF
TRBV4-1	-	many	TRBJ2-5	TGCGCCAGCAGCCAAGATTTTAGTGGACAAGAGACCCAGTACTTC	CASSQDFSGQETQYF
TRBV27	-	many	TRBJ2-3	TGTGCAGTAGCGAGCGCGCCAGATACGCAGTATTTT	CAVASAPDTQYF
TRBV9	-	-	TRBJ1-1	TGTGCCAGCAGCGCCTCATTACAGGGCGGAAGGACTGAAGCTTTCTTT	CASSASLQGGRTEAFF
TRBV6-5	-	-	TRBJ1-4	TGTGCCAGCAGGAAAACCGGGACACGGACGGGGAGGCTGTTTTTT	CASRKTGTRTGRLFF
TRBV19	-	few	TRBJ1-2	TGTGCCAGTAGTCCGGGGGACCGACTATACTATGGCTACACCTTC	CASSPGDRLYYGYTF
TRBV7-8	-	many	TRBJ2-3	TGTGCCAGCAGCTTAGGCAGGGGAAGTTCAGATACGCAGTATTTT	CASSLGRGSSDTQYF
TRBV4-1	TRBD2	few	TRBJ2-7	TGCGCCAGCAGCCAAGAGCGGCGGGGGGCCCTCTACGAGCAGTACTTC	CASSQERRGALYEQYF
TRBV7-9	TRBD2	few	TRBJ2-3	TGTGCCAGCAGCGTTACTAGCGGGGGGGGTACAGATACGCAGTATTTT	CASSVTSGGGTDTQYF
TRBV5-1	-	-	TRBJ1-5	TGCGCCAGCAGCTTGATGACGGATCAGCCCCAGCATTTT	CASSLMTDQPQHF
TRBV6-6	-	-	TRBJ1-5	TGTGCCAGCAGTTACGTGGGAAATCAGCCCCAGCATTTT	CASSYVGNQPQHF
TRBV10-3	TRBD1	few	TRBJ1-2	TGTGCCATCAGTGAGTCGGACAGGGGGAGTTACTATGGCTACACCTTC	CAISESDRGSYYGYTF
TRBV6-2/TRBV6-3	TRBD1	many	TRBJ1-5	TGTGCCAGCAGTTACCCACGACAGGGGGCAATATCGTTTCAGCATTTT	CASSYPRQGAISFQHF
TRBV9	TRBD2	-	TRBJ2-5	TGTGCCAGCAGCGTAGCGGGGGGTCCCGAAGAGACCCAGTACTTC	CASSVAGGPEETQYF
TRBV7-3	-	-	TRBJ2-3	TGTGCCAGCAGCTTAAACCCGGGAGTCACAGATACGCAGTATTTT	CASSLNPGVTDTQYF
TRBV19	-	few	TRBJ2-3	TGTGCCAGTAGTAGGACGGTTACAGATACGCAGTATTTT	CASSRTVTDTQYF
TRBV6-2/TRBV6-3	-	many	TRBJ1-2	TGTGCCAGCAGCGGCCTCGGACCTTTCTATGGCTACACCTTC	CASSGLGPFYGYTF
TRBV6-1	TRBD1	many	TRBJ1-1	TGTGCCAGCAGTGAGAGGGACAGGGTTTGGACTGAAGCTTTCTTT	CASSERDRVWTEAFF
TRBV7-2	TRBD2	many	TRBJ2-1	TGTGCCAGCAGCTTAGCCTCGACTAGCGGGGACCTTGAGCAGTTCTTC	CASSLASTSGDLEQFF
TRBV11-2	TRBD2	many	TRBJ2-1	TGTGCCAGCAGCTTAGTAGCGGGGGGGCAAAATGAGCAGTTCTTC	CASSLVAGGQNEQFF
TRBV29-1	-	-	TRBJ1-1	TGCAGCGTTGTACGGGGCCCTGAAGCTTTCTTT	CSVVRGPEAFF
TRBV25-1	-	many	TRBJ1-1	TGTGCCAGCAGTGAATTAGGTGGGGGGCTCGGCACTGAAGCTTTCTTT	CASSELGGGLGTEAFF
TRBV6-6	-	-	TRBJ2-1	TGTGCCAGCAGTTACTCGGAGGGAGGCTACAATGAGCAGTTCTTC	CASSYSEGGYNEQFF
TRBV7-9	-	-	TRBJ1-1	TGTGCCAGCAGCTTTTCTTCCGGCACTGGGTTAGCTTTCTTT	CASSFSSGTGLAFF
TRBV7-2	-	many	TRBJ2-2	TGTGCCAGCAGCTCGGACCTGGCCGGGGAGCTGTTTTTT	CASSSDLAGELFF
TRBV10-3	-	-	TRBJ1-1	TGTGCCATCAGACAGACGAACACTGAAGCTTTCTTT	CAIRQTNTEAFF
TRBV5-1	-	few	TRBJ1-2	TGCGCCAGCAGCTTGTCATACGCCTCGCTCTATGGCTACACCTTC	CASSLSYASLYGYTF
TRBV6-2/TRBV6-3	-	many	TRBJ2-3	TGTGCCAGCAGTTACTTTCCCGATACGCAGTATTTT	CASSYFPDTQYF
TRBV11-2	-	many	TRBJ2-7	TGTGCCAGCGGTAGGACGGGCGAGCAGTACTTC	CASGRTGEQYF
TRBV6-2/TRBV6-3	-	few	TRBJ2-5	TGTGCCAGCAGTTACACGGACCCAGGGACCCAGTACTTC	CASSYTDPGTQYF
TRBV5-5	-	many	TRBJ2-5	TGTGCCAGCAGCCAATCCGGGAGAAGGGAAGAGACCCAGTACTTC	CASSQSGRREETQYF
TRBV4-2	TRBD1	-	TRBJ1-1	TGTGCCAGCAGCACGGACAGGGTCACTGAAGCTTTCTTT	CASSTDRVTEAFF
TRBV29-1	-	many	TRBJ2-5	TGCAGCATGGGACAAAACCAAGAGACCCAGTACTTC	CSMGQNQETQYF
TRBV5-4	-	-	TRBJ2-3	TGTGCCAGCAGCCCCGGTAGGGGGGGGAAAGGTGAAACGCAGTATTTT	CASSPGRGGKGETQYF
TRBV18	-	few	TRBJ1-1	TGTGCCAGCTCACCCCGAGCGGGCCATGAAAACACTGAAGCTTTCTTT	CASSPRAGHENTEAFF